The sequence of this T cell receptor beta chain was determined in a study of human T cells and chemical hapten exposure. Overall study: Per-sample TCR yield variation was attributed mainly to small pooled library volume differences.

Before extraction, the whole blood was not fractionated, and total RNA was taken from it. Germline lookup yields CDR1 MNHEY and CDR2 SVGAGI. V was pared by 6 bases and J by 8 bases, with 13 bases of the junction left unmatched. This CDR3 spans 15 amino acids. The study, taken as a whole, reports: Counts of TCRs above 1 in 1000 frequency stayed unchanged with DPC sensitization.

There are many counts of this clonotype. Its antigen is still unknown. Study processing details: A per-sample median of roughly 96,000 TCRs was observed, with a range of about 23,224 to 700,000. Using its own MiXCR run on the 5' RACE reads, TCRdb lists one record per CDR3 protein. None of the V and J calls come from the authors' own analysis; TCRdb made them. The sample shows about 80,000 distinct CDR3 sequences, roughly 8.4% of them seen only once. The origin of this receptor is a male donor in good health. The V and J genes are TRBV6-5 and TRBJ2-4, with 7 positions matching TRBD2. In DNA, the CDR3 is TGTGCCAGCAGAAAGAGCCGGACTAGGTCCGACATTCAGTACTTC. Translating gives CASRKSRTRSDIQYF.